This TCR beta chain appears in the sequencing data of a study of T cell changes during pregnancy in multiple sclerosis. From germline, CDR1 is KGHSH and CDR2 LQKENI. The trim removed 2 bases at V and 4 bases at J, leaving 7 bases unmatched. CDR3 length equals 17 residues. The protocol was immunoSEQ multiplex PCR, while the TCRdb copy is restricted to in-frame clones and leaves out a portion. Here the sample spans about 60,000 clones, about nine tenths being singletons. The chain couples TRBV18 to TRBJ2-5, with 13 bases fitting TRBD2. The material sequenced was CD4+ T cells from peripheral blood mononuclear cells, taken in the first trimester of pregnancy. The TCR originated in a female donor with multiple sclerosis, enrolled in a pregnancy study. The DNA for the CDR3 is TGTGCCAGCTCACCATGGACTAGCGGGGGTACGGGAGAGACCCAGTACTTC. Translated: CASSPWTSGGTGETQYF.